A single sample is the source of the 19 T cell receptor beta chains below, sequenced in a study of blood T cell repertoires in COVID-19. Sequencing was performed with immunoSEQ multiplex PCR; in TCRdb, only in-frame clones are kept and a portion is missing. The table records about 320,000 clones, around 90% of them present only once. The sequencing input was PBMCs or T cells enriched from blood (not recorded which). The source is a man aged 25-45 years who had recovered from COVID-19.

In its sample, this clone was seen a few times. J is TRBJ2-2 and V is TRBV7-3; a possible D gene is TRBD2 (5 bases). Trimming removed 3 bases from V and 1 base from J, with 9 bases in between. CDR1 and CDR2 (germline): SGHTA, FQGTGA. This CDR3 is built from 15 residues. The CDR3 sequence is CASSFLGENTGELFF. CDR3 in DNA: TGTGCCAGCAGCTTTCTCGGGGAGAACACCGGGGAGCTGTTTTTT.

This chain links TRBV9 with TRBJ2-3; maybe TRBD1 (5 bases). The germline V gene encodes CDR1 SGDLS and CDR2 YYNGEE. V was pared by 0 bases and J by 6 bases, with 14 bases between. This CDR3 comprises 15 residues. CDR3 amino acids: CASSVGRGTRDTQYF. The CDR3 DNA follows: TGTGCCAGCAGCGTAGGAAGGGGTACCCGGGATACGCAGTATTTT.

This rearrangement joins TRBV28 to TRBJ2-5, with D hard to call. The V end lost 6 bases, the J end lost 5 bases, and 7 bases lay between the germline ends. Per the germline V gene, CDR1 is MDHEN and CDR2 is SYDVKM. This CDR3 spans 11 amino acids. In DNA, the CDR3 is TGTGCCAGCAGACAGTTGGAGACCCAGTACTTC. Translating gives CASRQLETQYF.

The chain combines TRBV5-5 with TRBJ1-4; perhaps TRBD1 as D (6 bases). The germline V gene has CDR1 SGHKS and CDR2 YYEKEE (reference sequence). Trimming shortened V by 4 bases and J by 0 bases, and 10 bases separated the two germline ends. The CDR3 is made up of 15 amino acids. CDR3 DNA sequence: TGTGCCAGCAGCCGCAACAGGGCAACTAATGAAAAACTGTTTTTT. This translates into CASSRNRATNEKLFF. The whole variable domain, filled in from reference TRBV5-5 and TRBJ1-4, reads DAGVTQSPTHLIKTRGQQVTLRCSPISGHKSVSWYQQVLGQGPQFIFQYYEKEERGRGNFPDRFSARQFPNYSSELNVNALLLGDSALYLCASSRNRATNEKLFFGSGTQLSVL.

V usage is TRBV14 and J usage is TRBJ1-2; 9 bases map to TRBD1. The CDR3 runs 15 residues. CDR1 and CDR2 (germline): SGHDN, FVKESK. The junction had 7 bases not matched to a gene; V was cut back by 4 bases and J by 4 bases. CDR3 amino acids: CASSRLPGQGYGYTF. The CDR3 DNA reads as TGTGCCAGCAGCCGATTACCGGGACAGGGCTATGGCTACACCTTC.

The CDR3: CASSYSRQDSSYNSPLHF. CDR3 nucleotides: TGTGCCAGCAGTTACTCCCGGCAGGACAGCTCCTATAATTCACCCCTCCACTTT. The chain recombines TRBV6-2 or TRBV6-3 with TRBJ1-6; D might be TRBD1 (6 bases). The CDR3 has 18 residues. With 0 bases removed from V and 0 bases from J, the gap between germline ends came to 12 bases. Germline-derived CDR1 and CDR2 are MNHEY and SVGEGT.

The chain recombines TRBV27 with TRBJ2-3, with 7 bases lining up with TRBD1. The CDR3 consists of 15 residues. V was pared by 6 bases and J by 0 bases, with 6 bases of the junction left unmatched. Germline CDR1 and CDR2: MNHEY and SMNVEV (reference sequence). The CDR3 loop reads CASRLQGRSTDTQYF. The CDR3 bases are TGTGCCAGCAGGTTACAGGGGCGGAGCACAGATACGCAGTATTTT.

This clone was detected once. The CDR3 DNA is TGTGCCAGCAGTTCGGGACAGCGTAATGAAAAACTGTTTTTT. Translating gives CASSSGQRNEKLFF. The chain employs TRBV28 and TRBJ1-4; 7 bases are shared with TRBD1. This CDR3 is built from 14 residues. Germline V gives CDR1 MDHEN, CDR2 SYDVKM. The trim removed 4 bases at V and 4 bases at J, leaving 3 bases unmatched.

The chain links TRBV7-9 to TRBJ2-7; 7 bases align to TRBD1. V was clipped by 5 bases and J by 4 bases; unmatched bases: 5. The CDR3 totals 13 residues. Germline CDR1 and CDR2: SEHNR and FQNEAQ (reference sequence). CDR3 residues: CASSRQGGYEQYF. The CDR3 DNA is TGTGCCAGCAGCCGACAGGGTGGGTACGAGCAGTACTTC.

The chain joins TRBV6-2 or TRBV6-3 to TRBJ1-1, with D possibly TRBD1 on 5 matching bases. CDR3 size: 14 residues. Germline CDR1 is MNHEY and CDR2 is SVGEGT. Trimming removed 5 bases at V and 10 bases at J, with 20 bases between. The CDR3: CASSGTGLLGGAFF. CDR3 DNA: TGTGCCAGCAGTGGGACGGGACTCCTCGGCGGAGCTTTCTTT.

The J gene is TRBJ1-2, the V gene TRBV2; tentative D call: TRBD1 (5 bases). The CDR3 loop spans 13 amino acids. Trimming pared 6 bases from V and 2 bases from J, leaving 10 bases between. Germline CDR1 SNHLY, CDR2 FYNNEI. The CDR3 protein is CASSRVPNYGYTF. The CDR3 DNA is TGTGCCAGCAGCAGGGTTCCAAACTATGGCTACACCTTC.

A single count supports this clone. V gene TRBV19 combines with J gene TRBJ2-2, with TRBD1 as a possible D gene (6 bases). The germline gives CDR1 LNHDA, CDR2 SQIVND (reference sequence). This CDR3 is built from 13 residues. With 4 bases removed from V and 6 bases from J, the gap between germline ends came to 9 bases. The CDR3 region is CASSTWTAGELFF. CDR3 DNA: TGTGCCAGTAGTACGTGGACAGCCGGGGAGCTGTTTTTT.

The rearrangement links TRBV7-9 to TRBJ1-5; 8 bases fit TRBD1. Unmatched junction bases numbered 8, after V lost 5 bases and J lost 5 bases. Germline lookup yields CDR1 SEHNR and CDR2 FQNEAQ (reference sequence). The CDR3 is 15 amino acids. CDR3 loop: CASSITGGRDQPQHF. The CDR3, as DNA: TGTGCCAGCAGCATAACAGGGGGTAGGGATCAGCCCCAGCATTTT.

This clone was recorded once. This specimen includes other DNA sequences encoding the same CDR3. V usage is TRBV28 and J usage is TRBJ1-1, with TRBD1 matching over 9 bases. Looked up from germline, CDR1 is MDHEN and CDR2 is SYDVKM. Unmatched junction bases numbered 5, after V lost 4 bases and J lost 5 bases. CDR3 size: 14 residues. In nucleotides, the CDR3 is TGTGCCAGCAGTTCGGGACAGGGAACTACTGAAGCTTTCTTT. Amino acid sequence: CASSSGQGTTEAFF.

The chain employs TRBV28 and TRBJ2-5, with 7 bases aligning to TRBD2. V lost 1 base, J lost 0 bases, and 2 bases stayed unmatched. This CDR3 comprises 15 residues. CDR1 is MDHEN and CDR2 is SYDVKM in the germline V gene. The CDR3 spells CASSLSAGDQETQYF. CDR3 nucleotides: TGTGCCAGCAGTTTATCTGCGGGGGACCAAGAGACCCAGTACTTC.

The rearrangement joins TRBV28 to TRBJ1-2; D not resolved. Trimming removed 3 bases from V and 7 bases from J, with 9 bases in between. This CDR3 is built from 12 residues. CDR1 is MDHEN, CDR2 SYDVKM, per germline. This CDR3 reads CASSFRRSGYTF. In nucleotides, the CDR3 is TGTGCCAGCAGTTTTAGGAGATCTGGCTACACCTTC.

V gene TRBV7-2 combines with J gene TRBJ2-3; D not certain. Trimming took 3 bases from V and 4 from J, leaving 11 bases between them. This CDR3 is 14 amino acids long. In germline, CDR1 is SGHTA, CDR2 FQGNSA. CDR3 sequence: CASSFGPPPDTQYF. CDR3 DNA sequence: TGTGCCAGCAGCTTCGGTCCCCCCCCAGATACGCAGTATTTT.

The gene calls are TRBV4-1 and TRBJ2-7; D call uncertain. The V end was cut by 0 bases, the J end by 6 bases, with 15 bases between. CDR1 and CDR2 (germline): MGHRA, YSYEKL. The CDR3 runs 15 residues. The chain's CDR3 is CASSQDVLSSAEQYF. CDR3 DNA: TGCGCCAGCAGCCAAGACGTACTCTCCTCCGCCGAGCAGTACTTC.

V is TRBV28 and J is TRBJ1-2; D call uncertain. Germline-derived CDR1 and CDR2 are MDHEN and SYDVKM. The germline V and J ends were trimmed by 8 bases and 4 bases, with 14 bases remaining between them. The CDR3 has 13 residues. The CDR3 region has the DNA TGTGCCAGCTTCCTTAAACGCGGCTATGGCTACACCTTC. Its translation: CASFLKRGYGYTF.